The clone carrying this T cell receptor (beta chain) was counted ten times or more. Its antigen is not identified. At one end the junction does not follow the germline gene, possibly because of a read error. Germline V gene sequence: CDR1 SNHLY, CDR2 FYNNEI. The CDR3 loop spans 14 amino acids. The authors used template switching to add a universal primer site and gave cDNA unique molecular identifiers. TCRdb processed the 5' RACE reads anew with MiXCR; each CDR3 protein has one entry. The repertoire has 550,000 to 800,000 distinct CDR3 sequences, about 7.1% of them found once; the top ten carry 1.6%. The data belong to a study of identical twins. Findings of the study overall: Out-of-frame alpha sequences shared by twins showed excess low generation probability. Models predicted too little out-of-frame TCR alpha sharing in monozygotic twins. Whereas memory repertoires showed no such difference, abundant cord blood beta clonotypes carried fewer insertions.

These sequences were also reported in another study, on yellow fever vaccine responses in identical twins.

The chain has TRBV2 and TRBJ1-1, with D possibly matching TRBD1 (6 bases). This receptor was obtained from a woman aged 18-29 years in good health. The source material was PBMCs. DNA for the CDR3: TGTGCCAGCAGCCTAGGGTCCGGGACATCACTTCTGCATTTT. Protein: CASSLGSGTSLLHF. Using reference TRBV2 and TRBJ1-1 for the parts outside the CDR3, the full variable domain is EPEVTQTPSHQVTQMGQEVILRCVPISNHLYFYWYRQILGQKVEFLVSFYNNEISEKSEIFDDQFSVERPDGSNFTLKIRSTKLEDSAMYFCASSLGSGTSLLHFGQGTRLTVV.